This T cell receptor beta chain stems from a study of breast tumors, draining lymph nodes, adjacent tissues. The V gene end was trimmed by 6 bases and the J gene end by 5 bases; junction bases not matched to a gene: 3. The CDR3 is 14 residues long. Germline V gene data show CDR1 as MDHEN and CDR2 as SYDVKM. Breast cancer patients provided tissue from their axillary draining lymph nodes. This clonotype was observed at least ten times. TCRdb recomputed calls from the multiplex PCR reads with MiXCR, one row per CDR3 protein. This sample carries approximately 89,000 distinct CDR3 sequences, roughly 28% of them seen once, and the ten largest clones take about 8%.

This sequence joins TRBV28 and TRBJ2-7; 14 bases are a match to TRBD2. Sequencing was performed on axillary lymph node tissue. The receptor was isolated from a female donor with breast cancer. Some clones in this sample may be carry-over from other donors' samples. CDR3 in amino acids: CASSPTSGRDEQYF. In DNA, the CDR3 is TGTGCCAGCAGCCCGACTAGCGGGAGGGACGAGCAGTACTTC. The complete variable domain, with remaining parts taken from reference TRBV28 and TRBJ2-7, reads DVKVTQSSRYLVKRTGEKVFLECVQDMDHENMFWYRQDPGLGLRLIYFSYDVKMKEKGDIPEGYSVSREKKERFSLILESASTNQTSMYLCASSPTSGRDEQYFGPGTRLTVT.